This T cell receptor beta chain derives from a study of blood T cell repertoires in COVID-19. Overall study: The origin of the acute and convalescent COVID-19 samples was the United States, Italy and Spain. PBMCs, B-cell-depleted T cells, or T cells were the source of the cDNA or gDNA that made up the material.

As originally analysed: Estimates of nucleated cell counts were drawn from the amplification of reference gene primers. Some clones are missing from TCRdb's copy, which holds only in-frame ones; the method was immunoSEQ multiplex PCR. V and J calls and clone size follow that table, whereas D and trimming were derived from the DNA. This sample has some 490,000 clones, with roughly 88% found just once. The germline CDR1 and CDR2 sequences are SGDLS and YYNGEE. The length of the CDR3 is 15 residues. V lost 4 bases and J lost 4; bases outside the gene matches: 4. The receptor was derived from a human donor in a cohort sampled during active COVID-19. V and J are TRBV9 and TRBJ2-2; 10 nucleotides agree with TRBD1. Specimen: peripheral blood. CDR3 amino acids: CASSPGTGATGELFF. CDR3 nucleotides: TGTGCCAGCAGCCCCGGGACAGGGGCCACCGGGGAGCTGTTTTTT.